This section outlines one T cell receptor (beta chain) sequence together with its context. The CDR3 loop spans 18 amino acids. Those enrolled, adults aged roughly 18 to 95 years, came from some 23 US areas. Within 2 weeks of study entry, exposed participants had contacted a PCR-confirmed or clinician-diagnosed COVID-19 case. Authors' methods: Amplifying reference gene primers gave estimates of nucleated cell counts. Produced via immunoSEQ multiplex PCR; TCRdb's table is partial and in-frame only. D and trimming come from the DNA, and the V and J calls and clone size come from that table. The table lists 200,000 to 250,000 clones, around 87% of them singletons. These data originate in a study of blood T cell repertoires in COVID-19. As for the study in general: In each case, the material was cDNA or gDNA derived from T cells, B-cell-depleted T cells, or PBMCs.

Sequenced sample: PBMCs or T cells enriched from blood (not recorded which). The receptor's source is a man aged 30-40 years who had been exposed to COVID-19. This chain uses TRBV21-1 with TRBJ2-2; the table's D call, TRBD2, has no DNA check behind it. TRBV21-1 is labeled a pseudogene. Here the CDR3 reads CASSKTSRRPADTGELFF. CDR3 sequence (DNA): TGTGCCAGCAGCAAAACCTCCCGCAGACCCGCGGACACCGGGGAGCTGTTTTTT.